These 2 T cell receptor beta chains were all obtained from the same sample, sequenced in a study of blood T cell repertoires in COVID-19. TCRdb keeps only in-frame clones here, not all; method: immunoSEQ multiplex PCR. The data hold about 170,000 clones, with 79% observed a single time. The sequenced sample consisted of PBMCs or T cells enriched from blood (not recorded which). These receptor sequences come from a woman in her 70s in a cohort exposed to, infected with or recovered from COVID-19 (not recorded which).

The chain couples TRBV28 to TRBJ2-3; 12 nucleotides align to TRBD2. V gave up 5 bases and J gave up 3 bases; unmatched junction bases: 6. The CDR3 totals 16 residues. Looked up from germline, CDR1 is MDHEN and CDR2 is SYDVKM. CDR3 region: CASSNPSGRGTDTQYF. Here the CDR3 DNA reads TGTGCCAGCAGTAACCCTAGCGGGAGGGGTACAGATACGCAGTATTTT.

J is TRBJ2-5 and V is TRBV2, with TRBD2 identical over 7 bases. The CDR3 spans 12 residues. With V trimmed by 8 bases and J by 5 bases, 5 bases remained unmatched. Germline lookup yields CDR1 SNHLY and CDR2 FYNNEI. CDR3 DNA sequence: TGTGCCAGCGGCGGGAGTGGGGAGACCCAGTACTTC. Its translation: CASGGSGETQYF.